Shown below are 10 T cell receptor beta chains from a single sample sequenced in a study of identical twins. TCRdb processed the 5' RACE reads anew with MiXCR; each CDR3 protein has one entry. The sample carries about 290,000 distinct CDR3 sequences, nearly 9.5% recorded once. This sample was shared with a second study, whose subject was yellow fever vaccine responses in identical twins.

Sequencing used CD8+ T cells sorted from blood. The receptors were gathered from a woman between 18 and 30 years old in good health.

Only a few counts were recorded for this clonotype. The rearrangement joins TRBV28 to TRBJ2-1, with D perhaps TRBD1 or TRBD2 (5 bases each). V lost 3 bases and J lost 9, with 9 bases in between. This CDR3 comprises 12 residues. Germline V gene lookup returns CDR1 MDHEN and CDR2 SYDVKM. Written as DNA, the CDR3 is TGTGCCAGCAGTTTCTTTGGGGGTGAGCAGTTCTTC. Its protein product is CASSFFGGEQFF. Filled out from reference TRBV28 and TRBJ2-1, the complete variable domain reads DVKVTQSSRYLVKRTGEKVFLECVQDMDHENMFWYRQDPGLGLRLIYFSYDVKMKEKGDIPEGYSVSREKKERFSLILESASTNQTSMYLCASSFFGGEQFFGPGTRLTVL.

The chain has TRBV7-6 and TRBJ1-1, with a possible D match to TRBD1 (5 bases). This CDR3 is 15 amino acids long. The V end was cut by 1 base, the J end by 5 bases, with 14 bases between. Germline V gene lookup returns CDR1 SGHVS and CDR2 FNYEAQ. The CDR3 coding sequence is TGTGCCAGCAGCTTAGGTCAGGTCCCAGGGACTGAAGCTTTCTTT. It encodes CASSLGQVPGTEAFF.

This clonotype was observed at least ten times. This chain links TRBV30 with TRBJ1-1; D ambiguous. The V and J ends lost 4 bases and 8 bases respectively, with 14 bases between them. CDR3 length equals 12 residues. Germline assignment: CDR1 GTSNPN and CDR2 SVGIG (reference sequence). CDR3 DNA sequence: TGTGCCTGGAAAGGGTTGCCTTTGGAAGCTTTCTTT. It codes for CAWKGLPLEAFF. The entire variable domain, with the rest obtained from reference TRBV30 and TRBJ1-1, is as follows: SQTIHQWPATLVQPVGSPLSLECTVEGTSNPNLYWYRQAAGRGLQLLFYSVGIGQISSEVPQNLSASRPQDRQFILSSKKLLLSDSGFYLCAWKGLPLEAFFGQGTRLTVV.

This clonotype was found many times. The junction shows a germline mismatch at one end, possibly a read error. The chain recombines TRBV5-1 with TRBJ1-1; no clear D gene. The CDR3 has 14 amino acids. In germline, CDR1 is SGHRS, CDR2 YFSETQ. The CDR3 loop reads CASTLSNSGTEAFF. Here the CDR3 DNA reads TGCGCCAGCACCTTGAGCAATTCCGGGACTGAAGCTTTCTTT.

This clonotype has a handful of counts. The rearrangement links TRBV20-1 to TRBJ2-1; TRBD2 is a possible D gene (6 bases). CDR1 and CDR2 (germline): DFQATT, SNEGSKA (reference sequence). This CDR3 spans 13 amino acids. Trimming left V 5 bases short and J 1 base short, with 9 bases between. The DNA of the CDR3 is TGCAGTGCTGTCGGGAGTTCCTACAATGAGCAGTTCTTC. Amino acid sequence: CSAVGSSYNEQFF.

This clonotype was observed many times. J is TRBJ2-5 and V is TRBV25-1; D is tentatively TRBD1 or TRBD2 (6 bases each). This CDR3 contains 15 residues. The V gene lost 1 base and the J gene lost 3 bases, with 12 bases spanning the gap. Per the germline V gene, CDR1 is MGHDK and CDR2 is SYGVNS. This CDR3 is CASSEFGGLEETQYF. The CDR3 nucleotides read TGTGCCAGCAGTGAATTTGGGGGGCTTGAAGAGACCCAGTACTTC.

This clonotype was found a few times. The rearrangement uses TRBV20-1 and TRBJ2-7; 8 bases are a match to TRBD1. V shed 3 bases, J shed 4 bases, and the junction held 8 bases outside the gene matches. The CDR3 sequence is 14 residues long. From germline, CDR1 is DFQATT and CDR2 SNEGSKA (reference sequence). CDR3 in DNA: TGCAGTGCTAGGCCGGGACAGGCTGATTACGAGCAGTACTTC. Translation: CSARPGQADYEQYF.

The CDR3 is CASSGTRSSYNEQFF. In nucleotides, the CDR3 is TGTGCCAGCAGTGGGACTCGAAGCTCCTACAATGAGCAGTTCTTC. The chain links TRBV28 to TRBJ2-1; maybe TRBD2 (6 bases). Germline V gives CDR1 MDHEN, CDR2 SYDVKM. V lost 5 bases and J lost 0, with 11 bases in between. The CDR3 covers 15 residues. Combining the CDR3 with reference TRBV28 and TRBJ2-1 gives the whole variable domain DVKVTQSSRYLVKRTGEKVFLECVQDMDHENMFWYRQDPGLGLRLIYFSYDVKMKEKGDIPEGYSVSREKKERFSLILESASTNQTSMYLCASSGTRSSYNEQFFGPGTRLTVL.

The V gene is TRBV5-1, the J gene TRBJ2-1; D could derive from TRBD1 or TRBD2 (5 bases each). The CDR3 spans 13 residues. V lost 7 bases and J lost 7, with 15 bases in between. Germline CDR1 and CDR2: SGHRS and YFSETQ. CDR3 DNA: TGCGCCAGCCGGGGTCAGGGTGCAAATGAGCAGTTCTTC. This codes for CASRGQGANEQFF.

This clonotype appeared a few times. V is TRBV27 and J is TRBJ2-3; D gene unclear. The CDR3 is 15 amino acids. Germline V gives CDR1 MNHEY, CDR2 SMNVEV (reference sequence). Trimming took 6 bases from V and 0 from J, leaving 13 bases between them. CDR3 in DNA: TGTGCCAGCAGCCCCGGAACCACTAGCACAGATACGCAGTATTTT. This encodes CASSPGTTSTDTQYF.